The rows below give T cell receptor beta chains drawn from one sample of a study of CD8+CD57+ T cells in acquired aplastic anemia. TCRdb called the reads again in MiXCR, with one record for every CDR3 protein. Of about 200,000 distinct CDR3 sequences listed, about 60% are singletons. Sequencing used sorted CD4+, CD8+, or CD8+CD57+ T cells (not recorded which) from PBMCs. The source of these receptors is a human donor with aplastic anemia. Both conserved end residues are part of each CDR3.

v_call,cdr3_aa
TRBV15,CAASSPVTGKGYEQYF
TRBV20-1,CSATSRVAGNYEQYF
TRBV4-1,CASSPTYSNSNQPQHF
TRBV11-2,CASSLVYGTYEAFF
TRBV2,CASSVAVDSPTNTGELFF
TRBV7-9,CASSPGPHQETQYF
TRBV6-5,CASSPTPFPTDTQYF
TRBV15,CATSSWGLAGAHEQFF
TRBV9,CASSVTGTLPGDTQYF
TRBV10-3,CAISENGGQDTEAFF
TRBV12-3/TRBV12-4,CASSLGTGGVHEQYF
TRBV10-3,CAISSGGTGSSDTQYF
TRBV2,CASSEDRIYGYTF
TRBV7-2,CASSLVESNTQYF
TRBV29-1,CSVEGLRNLKAGELFF
TRBV7-6,CASSSGLAGDRKNEQFF
TRBV2,CATSDPRGGVGETQYF
TRBV29-1,CSVATDPSNYGYTF
TRBV20-1,CSAQGGWNEKLFF
TRBV19,CASSHTPFF
TRBV6-1,CASLTVQGAVGELFF
TRBV12-3/TRBV12-4,CASSFTPAERGSYNEQFF
TRBV20-1,CSAPDINQETQYF
TRBV7-2,CASSRESGANVLTF
TRBV7-9,CASSLGGPTTYEQYF
TRBV6-4,CASRVLGLAGGHNEQFF
TRBV10-2,CASSELGDEQYF
TRBV15,CATSARGENTEAFF
TRBV24-1,CATSDRQGPTDTQYF
TRBV11-3,CASSRKVLGPGENTEAFF
TRBV9,CASSVSGTSDSYEQYF
TRBV7-9,CASSFSFYEQYF
TRBV15,CVTSTRSGQGLNEQFF
TRBV11-3,CASSLGDRGRSGELFF
TRBV5-1,CASSPTGGQGNYEQYF
TRBV10-3,CAISESTAGAIYEQYF
TRBV29-1,CSCRAGNTEAFF